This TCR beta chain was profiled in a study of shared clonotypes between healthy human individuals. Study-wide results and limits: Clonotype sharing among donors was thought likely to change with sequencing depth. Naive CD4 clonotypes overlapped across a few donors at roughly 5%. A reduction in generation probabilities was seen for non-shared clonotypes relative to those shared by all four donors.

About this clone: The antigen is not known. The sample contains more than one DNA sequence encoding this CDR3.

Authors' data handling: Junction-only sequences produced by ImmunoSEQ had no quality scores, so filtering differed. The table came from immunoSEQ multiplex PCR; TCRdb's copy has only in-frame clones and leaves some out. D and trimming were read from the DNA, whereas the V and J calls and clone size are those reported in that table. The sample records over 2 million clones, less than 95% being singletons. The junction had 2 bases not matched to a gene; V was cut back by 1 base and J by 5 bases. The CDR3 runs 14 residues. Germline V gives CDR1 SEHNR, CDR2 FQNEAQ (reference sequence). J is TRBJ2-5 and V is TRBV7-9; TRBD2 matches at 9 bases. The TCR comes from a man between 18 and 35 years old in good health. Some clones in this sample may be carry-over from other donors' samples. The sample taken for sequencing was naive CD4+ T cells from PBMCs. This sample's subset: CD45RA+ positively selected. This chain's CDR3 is CASSLVAGAETQYF. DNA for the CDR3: TGTGCCAGCAGCTTAGTAGCGGGGGCGGAGACCCAGTACTTC.